The entry that follows covers one T cell receptor beta chain sequence. The data were taken from a study of radiotherapy plus CTLA-4 blockade in lung cancer. Profiled with immunoSEQ multiplex PCR; TCRdb holds only in-frame clones, not every one. The sample lists tens of thousands of clones; about four fifths were seen once. Lung cancer patients with chemo-refractory metastatic non-small-cell disease were given focal radiation plus CTLA-4 blockade with ipilimumab. Specimen: peripheral blood, collected from a patient treated with radiotherapy plus ipilimumab. The TCR sequence derives from a human donor with non-small cell lung cancer who had stable disease on radiotherapy plus ipilimumab.

CDR3 nucleotide sequence: TGCAGCGTTGAAGCGGGAATTAACTATGGCTACACCTTC. It specifies CSVEAGINYGYTF. This chain uses TRBV29-1 with TRBJ1-2; unclear D gene. Germline lookup yields CDR1 SQVTM and CDR2 ANQGSEA. V was clipped by 1 base and J by 1 base, with 7 bases between them. The CDR3 runs 13 residues.